The clone carrying this TCR beta chain was detected a few times. Antigen: not known. CDR3 size: 15 residues. V dropped 1 base and J dropped 7 bases, with 16 bases sitting between them. The germline V gene encodes CDR1 MGHRA and CDR2 YSYEKL. This record comes from a study of a mutant IDH1 vaccine in newly diagnosed glioma. The time point is: week 11, during vaccination. Vaccination comprised doses that each held 300 ug of mutant IDH1 20-mer peptide, plus topical imiquimod. The assay was immunoSEQ multiplex PCR, and TCRdb's table has in-frame clones only and misses some. The data show just over 35,000 clones, about 80% seen once.

Sequenced here: peripheral blood mononuclear cells (PBMCs), sampled from a glioma patient whose treatment included an IDH1 peptide vaccine. The chain is built from TRBV4-1 and TRBJ1-1, with D possibly matching TRBD1 (6 bases). This receptor was identified in a woman aged 25 to 39 with glioma. Some clones in this sample may be carry-over from other donors' samples. CDR3 loop: CASSQGRGMKDEAFF. The CDR3 DNA is TGCGCCAGCAGCCAAGGGAGGGGGATGAAGGATGAAGCTTTCTTT.